This entry features one TCR beta chain sequence. From the RT-PCR reads, TCRdb called clonotypes with MiXCR, one entry per CDR3 protein. The sample has approximately 720,000 distinct CDR3 sequences; 13% to 15% are singletons. V lost 5 bases and J 0 bases, leaving 23 bases between the germline ends. CDR3 length equals 18 residues. Looked up from germline, CDR1 is SGHTA and CDR2 is FQGTGA. The source is a female donor in good health, serving as a healthy control. Sample: memory CD4+ T cells from blood. This chain connects TRBV7-3 to TRBJ2-7; D might be TRBD1 or TRBD2, each matching 6 bases. CDR3 region: CASSPDGGGPPISYEQYF. CDR3 coding DNA: TGTGCCAGCAGCCCAGATGGAGGGGGGCCCCCCATCTCCTACGAGCAGTACTTC.